One and the same sample provided the 30 T cell receptor beta chains below, sequenced in a study of blood T cell repertoires in COVID-19. Sequenced by immunoSEQ multiplex PCR; TCRdb stores in-frame clones only, minus some. The sample consists of roughly 110,000 clones, over 60% of them appearing once. Sequencing input: peripheral blood. The receptors stem from a man aged 80 or over with COVID-19, enrolled during active disease.

This clone turned up a few times. The rearrangement uses TRBV28 and TRBJ1-6; the match to TRBD1 covers 9 bases. Germline trimming cut 2 bases from V and 9 bases from J; bases unmatched to any gene: 5. Germline loops: CDR1 MDHEN, CDR2 SYDVKM. The CDR3 covers 15 residues. The CDR3 region has the DNA TGTGCCAGCAGTTTACGAGGACAGGGGATTTCACCCCTCCACTTT. Encoded protein: CASSLRGQGISPLHF.

The chain is built from TRBV6-5 and TRBJ1-2; maybe TRBD1 (6 bases). V dropped 6 bases and J dropped 4 bases, with 18 bases sitting between them. This CDR3 comprises 15 residues. Germline CDR1 is MNHEY and CDR2 is SVGAGI. DNA of the CDR3: TGTGCCAGCAGACCCGGGGGGGCGCGTATCTATGGCTACACCTTC. Protein product: CASRPGGARIYGYTF.

V gene TRBV15 combines with J gene TRBJ2-2; TRBD1 is a possible D gene (6 bases). The V end lost 4 bases, the J end lost 6 bases, and 9 bases lay between the germline ends. The CDR3 contains 13 residues. CDR1 is LNHNV and CDR2 is YYDKDF in the germline V gene (reference sequence). The CDR3 spells CATSTAGAGELFF. The CDR3 bases are TGTGCCACCAGCACTGCAGGGGCCGGGGAGCTGTTTTTT.

V gene TRBV6-5 combines with J gene TRBJ1-2; the match to TRBD1 covers 12 bases. The length of the CDR3 is 14 residues. The V and J ends lost 7 bases and 13 bases, in that order; junction bases with no gene match: 13. CDR1 and CDR2 (germline): MNHEY, SVGAGI. CDR3: CASTPARDRGQCTF. The DNA of the CDR3 is TGTGCCAGCACCCCAGCCCGGGACAGGGGGCAATGCACCTTC.

The chain combines TRBV5-1 with TRBJ2-1; a weak D match, TRBD1 (6 bases). Per the germline V gene, CDR1 is SGHRS and CDR2 is YFSETQ. CDR3 length: 16 amino acids. V was cut by 1 base and J by 0 bases, with 11 bases left in between. The CDR3 is CASSLRGSVSYNEQFF. The CDR3 DNA sequence: TGCGCCAGCAGCTTGAGGGGGTCCGTCTCCTACAATGAGCAGTTCTTC.

V and J are TRBV4-1 and TRBJ2-2; the match to TRBD2 covers 7 bases. Germline-derived CDR1 and CDR2 are MGHRA and YSYEKL. Germline trimming cut 5 bases from V and 6 bases from J; bases unmatched to any gene: 12. This CDR3 is 16 amino acids long. The CDR3 DNA follows: TGCGCCAGCAGCGTCTCCGGGACTACGCGGGCCGGGGAGCTGTTTTTT. This encodes CASSVSGTTRAGELFF.

This clone appeared a single time. The chain uses TRBV4-2 and TRBJ2-7; TRBD2 matches 8 bases. V shed 1 base, J shed 0 bases, and the junction held 5 bases outside the gene matches. This CDR3 contains 16 residues. CDR1 and CDR2 from the germline V gene are LGHNA and YNFKEQ. CDR3 loop: CASSQALTSDSYEQYF. CDR3 coding DNA: TGTGCCAGCAGCCAAGCTTTGACTAGCGACTCCTACGAGCAGTACTTC.

The rearrangement joins TRBV9 to TRBJ2-1; D is ambiguous. Deletions cut 0 bases from V and 2 bases from J, with 12 bases between. The CDR3 spans 16 residues. CDR1 is SGDLS and CDR2 is YYNGEE in the germline V gene. CDR3 nucleotides: TGTGCCAGCAGCGTAGTAAGTGGAGCCGCCTACAATGAGCAGTTCTTC. Translating it yields CASSVVSGAAYNEQFF. The full variable domain, its missing parts supplied by reference TRBV9 and TRBJ2-1, is DSGVTQTPKHLITATGQRVTLRCSPRSGDLSVYWYQQSLDQGLQFLIQYYNGEERAKGNILERFSAQQFPDLHSELNLSSLELGDSALYFCASSVVSGAAYNEQFFGPGTRLTVL.

The chain links TRBV19 to TRBJ2-3, with D maybe TRBD2 (6 bases). V lost 9 bases and J lost 0, with 16 bases in between. The CDR3 runs 15 residues. In germline, CDR1 is LNHDA, CDR2 SQIVND (reference sequence). In nucleotides, the CDR3 is TGTGCCAGCAGCTATAGCGGATCTAGCACAGATACGCAGTATTTT. This translates into CASSYSGSSTDTQYF.

The chain joins TRBV2 to TRBJ1-1, with D possibly TRBD1 on 6 matching bases. Per the germline V gene, CDR1 is SNHLY and CDR2 is FYNNEI. The CDR3 spans 13 residues. The germline V and J ends were trimmed by 3 bases and 5 bases, with 10 bases remaining between them. The CDR3 loop reads CASSDTGQTEAFF. CDR3 DNA sequence: TGTGCCAGCAGTGACACAGGGCAAACTGAAGCTTTCTTT.

The chain joins TRBV24-1 to TRBJ2-1; D perhaps matches TRBD2 (7 bases). V was pared by 3 bases and J by 5 bases, with 19 bases between. The CDR3 covers 17 residues. The germline CDR1 and CDR2 sequences are KGHDR and SFDVKD. The CDR3 protein is CATSDPADGGLNNEQFF. CDR3 in DNA: TGTGCCACCAGTGATCCGGCGGACGGGGGGCTTAACAATGAGCAGTTCTTC.

The chain is built from TRBV10-2 and TRBJ2-7, with 7 bases lining up with TRBD1. The CDR3 is 15 residues long. Germline values: CDR1 WSHSY, CDR2 SAAADI. Germline trimming cut 0 bases from V and 3 bases from J; bases unmatched to any gene: 5. CDR3 nucleotides: TGCGCCAGCAGTGAGTCACGGGCAGGGGGCTACGAGCAGTACTTC. The encoded protein is CASSESRAGGYEQYF.

As DNA, the CDR3 is TGCAGCGTTGTGGACACCAGCTCCTACAATGAGCAGTTCTTC. Translation: CSVVDTSSYNEQFF. The chain joins TRBV29-1 to TRBJ2-1; the D gene is possibly TRBD1 (5 bases). The CDR3 totals 14 residues. Trimming took 4 bases from V and 0 from J, leaving 10 bases between them. Germline lookup yields CDR1 SQVTM and CDR2 ANQGSEA.

The sample holds a few counts of this clone. The chain employs TRBV6-6 and TRBJ1-5; D may be TRBD1 (6 bases). Germline V gene data show CDR1 as MNHNY and CDR2 as SVGAGI (reference sequence). The germline V and J ends were trimmed by 4 bases and 7 bases, with 20 bases remaining between them. This CDR3 comprises 16 residues. The CDR3 DNA reads TGTGCCAGCAGTTTGGCGGCCGGGGGGCCGGGGCAGCCCCAGCATTTT. Translating it yields CASSLAAGGPGQPQHF.

The chain carries TRBV27 and TRBJ1-2; TRBD1 might be the D (5 bases). Germline CDR1 is MNHEY and CDR2 is SMNVEV (reference sequence). The V and J ends lost 6 bases and 8 bases respectively, with 19 bases between them. This CDR3 region has 14 residues. CDR3 bases: TGTGCCAGCAGCCGACGCCCCCAGGGATACGGCTACACCTTC. Residues: CASSRRPQGYGYTF.

The chain combines TRBV28 with TRBJ2-3, with 9 bases that match TRBD2. Trimming removed 5 bases from V and 5 bases from J; junction bases left unmatched: 11. The V gene's germline CDR1 is MDHEN and CDR2 SYDVKM. This CDR3 is built from 16 residues. As DNA, the CDR3 is TGTGCCAGCAGTCAGACTAGCGGTTCTCTTGGAGATACGCAGTATTTT. It translates to CASSQTSGSLGDTQYF. Full variable domain (remainder filled in from reference TRBV28 and TRBJ2-3): DVKVTQSSRYLVKRTGEKVFLECVQDMDHENMFWYRQDPGLGLRLIYFSYDVKMKEKGDIPEGYSVSREKKERFSLILESASTNQTSMYLCASSQTSGSLGDTQYFGPGTRLTVL.

V gene TRBV4-3 combines with J gene TRBJ2-2; 12 positions match TRBD2. The ends lost 0 bases at V and 12 bases at J; junction bases unmatched: 5. CDR1 is LGHNA and CDR2 is YSLEER in the germline V gene. CDR3 length: 15 amino acids. For the CDR3, the DNA is TGCGCCAGCAGCCAAGAATCGCTAGCGGGAGGGCAGCTGTTTTTT. It is translated as CASSQESLAGGQLFF.

This clone has just a few counts. The chain has TRBV18 and TRBJ2-5; D gene uncertain. Per germline, CDR1 KGHSH and CDR2 LQKENI. This CDR3 comprises 14 residues. V lost 2 bases and J lost 0, with 7 bases in between. The CDR3 sequence is CASSPGHNQETQYF. Written as DNA, the CDR3 is TGTGCCAGCTCACCAGGTCACAACCAAGAGACCCAGTACTTC.

J is TRBJ2-7 and V is TRBV6-5, with D hard to call. V was trimmed by 4 bases and J by 2 bases, leaving 9 bases between them. The CDR3 totals 13 residues. Germline assignment: CDR1 MNHEY and CDR2 SVGAGI. CDR3 DNA: TGTGCCAGCAGTTCTAACAGAGCCTACGAGCAGTACTTC. It codes for CASSSNRAYEQYF.

This clone turned up a few times. The gene calls are TRBV19 and TRBJ1-1; perhaps TRBD1 as D (5 bases). Trimming pared 7 bases from V and 5 bases from J, leaving 17 bases between. Germline assignment: CDR1 LNHDA and CDR2 SQIVND (reference sequence). The CDR3 spans 14 residues. As DNA, the CDR3 is TGTGCCAGTACCCAGGCTGGGGAGGGGACTGAAGCTTTCTTT. It yields the protein CASTQAGEGTEAFF.

The rearrangement links TRBV19 to TRBJ2-7, with TRBD1 matching over 8 bases. With 4 bases clipped from V and 1 base from J, the junction kept 6 bases outside the gene matches. CDR1 is LNHDA, CDR2 SQIVND, per germline (reference sequence). The CDR3 is 15 amino acids. The CDR3 protein is CASSKTTGESYEQYF. The CDR3 region has the DNA TGTGCCAGTAGTAAAACGACAGGGGAATCCTACGAGCAGTACTTC.

The chain employs TRBV7-3 and TRBJ1-1; TRBD1 matches at 7 bases. The CDR3 has 13 amino acids. Per germline, CDR1 SGHTA and CDR2 FQGTGA. After removal of 5 bases from V and 1 base from J, the junction contained 1 base not matched to a gene. The CDR3 region has the DNA TGTGCCAGCAGCGAGGGGGCGAACACTGAAGCTTTCTTT. It codes for CASSEGANTEAFF. Variable domain in full (rest from reference TRBV7-3 and TRBJ1-1): GAGVSQTPSNKVTEKGKYVELRCDPISGHTALYWYRQSLGQGPEFLIYFQGTGAADDSGLPNDRFFAVRPEGSVSTLKIQRTERGDSAVYLCASSEGANTEAFFGQGTRLTVV.

J is TRBJ2-1 and V is TRBV5-1; 10 nucleotides agree with TRBD2. In germline, CDR1 is SGHRS, CDR2 YFSETQ. The V gene end was trimmed by 3 bases and the J gene end by 8 bases; junction bases not matched to a gene: 14. CDR3 size: 17 residues. CDR3 amino acids: CASSSASGSGGLDEQFF. CDR3 DNA sequence: TGCGCCAGCAGCTCCGCCAGTGGTAGCGGGGGGCTTGATGAGCAGTTCTTC.

This chain uses TRBV19 with TRBJ2-7, with TRBD2 as a possible D gene (6 bases). The CDR3 spans 16 residues. Deletions cut 4 bases from V and 2 bases from J, with 18 bases between. Germline CDR1 is LNHDA and CDR2 is SQIVND (reference sequence). CDR3 sequence reads: CASSKILGGGAYEQYF. The CDR3 DNA reads as TGTGCCAGTAGTAAGATTCTGGGAGGTGGGGCCTACGAGCAGTACTTC.

The chain is built from TRBV28 and TRBJ2-3, with 10 bases lining up with TRBD2. The V gene end was trimmed by 7 bases and the J gene end by 6 bases; junction bases not matched to a gene: 10. The CDR3 extends over 15 amino acids. CDR1 and CDR2 from the germline V gene are MDHEN and SYDVKM. The CDR3 DNA sequence: TGTGCCAGCACCCAGACTAGCGGGTTGGGGGATACGCAGTATTTT. Translation: CASTQTSGLGDTQYF.

This clone appeared a single time. Relative to the germline gene, one junction end is altered; a read error may explain this. The chain joins TRBV5-4 to TRBJ1-1; possibly TRBD1 for D (5 bases). The germline CDR1 and CDR2 sequences are SGHNT and YYREEE (reference sequence). The CDR3 spans 12 residues. The CDR3 DNA reads TGTACCAGCAGCGACCCGGGGGGGGTTGCTTTCTTT. Translation: CTSSDPGGVAFF.

This clone was counted a single time. This rearrangement joins TRBV9 to TRBJ1-3; no reliable D call. From germline, CDR1 is SGDLS and CDR2 YYNGEE. This CDR3 comprises 12 residues. Trimming stripped 3 bases from V and 9 bases from J, with 10 bases between. CDR3 protein: CASSEGEGTIYF. CDR3 in DNA: TGTGCCAGCAGCGAGGGCGAGGGCACCATATATTTT.

The rearrangement joins TRBV2 to TRBJ1-4; D is unresolved. The V gene's germline CDR1 is SNHLY and CDR2 FYNNEI. The V end was cut by 3 bases, the J end by 7 bases, with 9 bases between. This CDR3 region has 13 residues. In DNA, the CDR3 is TGTGCCAGCAGTGAGATACGAGGTGAAAAACTGTTTTTT. Protein: CASSEIRGEKLFF.

The chain has TRBV11-2 and TRBJ2-7; 8 bases align to TRBD1. The CDR3 has 15 residues. Per the germline V gene, CDR1 is SGHAT and CDR2 is FQNNGV. V shed 1 base and J 0 bases; nucleotides not matched to a gene: 2. The CDR3 sequence: CASSLAGQGSYEQYF. In DNA form, the CDR3 reads TGTGCCAGCAGCTTAGCCGGACAGGGCTCCTACGAGCAGTACTTC.

This clone turned up a few times. The chain is built from TRBV6-6 and TRBJ1-6, with TRBD1 matching over 7 bases. CDR3 length: 16 amino acids. V shed 7 bases and J 2 bases; nucleotides not matched to a gene: 8. The germline gives CDR1 MNHNY, CDR2 SVGAGI (reference sequence). CDR3 coding DNA: TGTGCCAGCACCAAAGAGGGGGCCACCTATAATTCACCCCTCCACTTT. Translating it yields CASTKEGATYNSPLHF.